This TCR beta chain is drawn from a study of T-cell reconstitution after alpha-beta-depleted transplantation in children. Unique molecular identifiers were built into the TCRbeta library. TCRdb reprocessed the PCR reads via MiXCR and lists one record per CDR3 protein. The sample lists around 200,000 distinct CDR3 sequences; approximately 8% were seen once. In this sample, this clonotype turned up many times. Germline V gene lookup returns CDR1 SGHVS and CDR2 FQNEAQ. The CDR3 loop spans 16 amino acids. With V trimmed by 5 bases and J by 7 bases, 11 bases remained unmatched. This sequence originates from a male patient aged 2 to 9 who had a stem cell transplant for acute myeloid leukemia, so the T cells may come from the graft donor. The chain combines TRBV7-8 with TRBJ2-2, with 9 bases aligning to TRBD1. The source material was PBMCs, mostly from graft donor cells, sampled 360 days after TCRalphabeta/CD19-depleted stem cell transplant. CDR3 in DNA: TGTGCCAGCAGCCATGTGTTACAGGGGGCGTACGGGGAGCTGTTTTTT. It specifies CASSHVLQGAYGELFF.